This entry is about one TCR beta chain. Methods used by the authors: Estimated nucleated cell counts came from reference gene primer amplification. Here immunoSEQ multiplex PCR was the method, and the copy in TCRdb shows in-frame clones only, minus some. That table gives V, J and clone size, and the DNA gave D and trimming. The sample lists a few hundred thousand clones; around 90% were seen once. This CDR3 is 18 amino acids long. The V gene end was trimmed by 4 bases and the J gene end by 6 bases; junction bases not matched to a gene: 12. In germline, CDR1 is SGHNT, CDR2 YYREEE (reference sequence). This record belongs to a study of blood T cell repertoires in COVID-19. Study details: COVID-19 samples collected from the United States, Italy and Spain covered acute and convalescent phases.

This study enrolled people aged about 18 to 90 from around 25 US geographic areas. Cohorts were assigned according to the clinical history that participants reported. Material: PBMCs or T cells enriched from blood (not recorded which). This receptor was identified in a woman between 25 and 40 years old who had recovered from COVID-19. This rearrangement joins TRBV5-4 to TRBJ2-1; 14 nucleotides align to TRBD2. The CDR3 coding sequence is TGTGCCAGCAGCCCAACGACTAGCGGGAGGGCTAGGAGCAATGAGCAGTTCTTC. Protein: CASSPTTSGRARSNEQFF.